The following is a TCR beta chain sequence with its context. The antigen is not known. Repertoires were generated with immunoSEQ multiplex PCR, while TCRdb's copy carries only in-frame clones and drops some. The profile shows approximately 150,000 clones, 70% to 80% of them singletons. The data originate from a study of cytotoxic CD8 clonotypes in ibrutinib-treated CLL. On the study more broadly: The study included roughly 10 relapsed/refractory and roughly 15 treatment-naive patients; 17 had IGHV unmutated disease. There were, on average, about 250,000 productive templates and 94,082 productive rearrangements per sample. Regarding the study as a whole: Baseline levels were approached again at progression, after clonality had risen at ibrutinib response.

CDR1 is SGHDT, CDR2 YYEEEE, per germline. The CDR3 loop spans 15 amino acids. Trimming took 3 bases from V and 3 from J; bases not matched to a gene: 6. The TCR comes from a human donor with chronic lymphocytic leukemia. This specimen was PBMCs, taken after 12 months of ibrutinib treatment. The rearrangement joins TRBV5-6 to TRBJ2-7; 10 nucleotides match TRBD1. CDR3 bases: TGTGCCAGCAGCTCGGGACAGGGGTTGGGCTACGAGCAGTACTTC. Amino acid sequence: CASSSGQGLGYEQYF.